This T cell receptor beta chain was identified in a study of T cell repertoires in cytomegalovirus infection. Across the study: Matching HLA type and CMV infection were both indicated by public TCR beta signatures.

This clonotype has a handful of counts. Its antigen is currently unknown. TCRdb passed the reads through MiXCR, listing each CDR3 protein once. The sample holds fewer than 350,000 distinct CDR3 sequences; more than 8% are singletons and the top ten take about 3.9%. The study's findings and limits: In two of eight donors, the top clonotype was HLA-C-restricted CMV-specific. The cumulative frequency of public TCR beta families identified carriers of CMV plus the relevant HLA.

The CDR3 has 13 amino acids. V was clipped by 6 bases and J by 4 bases, with 10 bases between them. Germline CDR1 reads MDHEN; CDR2 reads SYDVKM. This receptor was identified in a human donor in good health (CMV status not recorded). Some clones in this sample may be carry-over from other donors' samples. Sequenced: PBMCs. The chain is built from TRBV28 and TRBJ1-5, with D unclear. CDR3 loop: CASRETGNQPQHF. CDR3 DNA sequence: TGTGCCAGCAGAGAGACGGGTAATCAGCCCCAGCATTTT.